This is a list of T cell receptor beta chains from one sample in a study of T cells in Graves' hyperthyroidism and ophthalmopathy. TCRdb processed the multiplex PCR reads anew with MiXCR; each CDR3 protein has one entry. Here the sample spans some 760,000 distinct CDR3 sequences, around 15% being singletons. Sequenced: blood. These receptor sequences come from a woman between 18 and 29 years old with Graves' hyperthyroidism. Both conserved end residues are part of each CDR3. A D gene is named only where the DNA matches it firmly. Clone size appears in some rows only: once, few, many, or a class for an expanded clone.

abundance	v_gene	d_gene	len	j_gene	CDR3aa	CDR3nt
many	TRBV20-1	TRBD2	16	TRBJ2-1	CSARGSGRTSYNEQFF	TGCAGTGCTAGAGGAAGCGGGAGGACCTCCTACAATGAGCAGTTCTTC
few	TRBV20-1	TRBD2	13	TRBJ2-7	CSARGRGSYEQYF	TGCAGTGCTAGGGGGCGCGGGAGTTACGAGCAGTACTTC
many	TRBV20-1	-	14	TRBJ2-5	CSANPTGERETQYF	TGCAGTGCTAATCCGACTGGGGAGAGGGAGACCCAGTACTTC
many	TRBV28	TRBD2	15	TRBJ2-1	CASSSYRDYNNEQFF	TGTGCCAGCAGTTCCTACCGGGACTACAACAATGAGCAGTTCTTC
few	TRBV4-2	-	18	TRBJ1-1	CASSRTYEPDRPNTEAFF	TGTGCCAGCAGCCGAACGTACGAGCCCGACAGACCGAACACTGAAGCTTTCTTT
many	TRBV20-1	TRBD2	15	TRBJ2-1	CSARPSGRVNNEQFF	TGCAGTGCTAGACCTAGCGGGAGGGTCAACAATGAGCAGTTCTTC
many	TRBV12-3/TRBV12-4	TRBD2	15	TRBJ2-1	CASSPRTSGVNEQFF	TGTGCCAGCAGCCCAAGGACTAGCGGCGTTAATGAGCAGTTCTTC
few	TRBV19	-	13	TRBJ1-1	CASSTQPAGWAFF	TGTGCCAGTAGTACCCAGCCTGCAGGGTGGGCTTTCTTT
few	TRBV28	TRBD1	14	TRBJ2-7	CASSSQGARNEQYF	TGTGCCAGCAGTTCACAGGGGGCGCGGAACGAGCAGTACTTC
many	TRBV2	-	13	TRBJ1-2	CASRRTGNYGYTF	TGTGCCAGCAGACGGACGGGTAACTATGGCTACACCTTC
many	TRBV7-2	-	13	TRBJ2-7	CASSSPLHYEQYF	TGTGCCAGCAGCTCCCCGCTCCACTACGAGCAGTACTTC
-	TRBV2	-	12	TRBJ1-4	CASRGVEEKLFF	TGTGCCAGCAGGGGGGTAGAAGAAAAACTGTTTTTT
-	TRBV11-2	-	14	TRBJ2-2	CASSLVNRGGELFF	TGTGCCAGCAGCTTGGTAAACCGGGGCGGGGAGCTGTTTTTT
many	TRBV11-1	-	14	TRBJ2-6	CASSFAAGANVLTF	TGTGCCAGCAGCTTCGCGGCTGGGGCCAACGTCCTGACTTTC
few	TRBV28	-	13	TRBJ2-2	CASFRFDTGELFF	TGTGCCAGCTTCCGTTTCGACACCGGGGAGCTGTTTTTT
-	TRBV12-3/TRBV12-4	-	14	TRBJ2-7	CASTARDIPQEQYF	TGTGCCAGCACGGCCAGGGACATCCCACAAGAGCAGTACTTC
many	TRBV27	-	15	TRBJ2-1	CASSLGRPLYNEQFF	TGTGCCAGCAGTTTGGGTCGACCTCTGTACAATGAGCAGTTCTTC
many	TRBV20-1	TRBD2	16	TRBJ2-7	CSARDLKREGLGEQYF	TGCAGTGCTAGAGATCTCAAGCGGGAGGGCCTGGGCGAGCAGTACTTC
many	TRBV12-3/TRBV12-4	TRBD2	14	TRBJ2-1	CASSVTSGLDEQFF	TGTGCCAGCAGCGTCACTAGCGGGTTGGATGAGCAGTTCTTC
-	TRBV10-3	-	15	TRBJ1-5	CAISEEAGPNQPQHF	TGTGCCATCAGTGAGGAAGCAGGACCCAATCAGCCCCAGCATTTT
-	TRBV19	-	15	TRBJ1-3	CASSIGTDSGNTIYF	TGTGCCAGTAGTATTGGTACGGATTCTGGAAACACCATATATTTT
few	TRBV3-1	TRBD2	13	TRBJ2-7	CASSPGGSLEQYF	TGTGCCAGCAGCCCGGGGGGATCCCTCGAGCAGTACTTC
many	TRBV30	-	12	TRBJ1-2	CAWSVLDSGYTF	TGTGCCTGGAGTGTATTGGACAGTGGCTACACCTTC
-	TRBV12-3/TRBV12-4	TRBD1	15	TRBJ1-2	CASSVYRGRDYGYTF	TGTGCCAGCAGTGTCTACAGGGGGCGCGACTATGGCTACACCTTC
-	TRBV6-1	-	14	TRBJ1-3	CASIGRGSGNTIYF	TGTGCCAGTATCGGCAGGGGCTCTGGAAACACCATATATTTT
-	TRBV9	-	15	TRBJ1-2	CASSGQDDPNYGYTF	TGTGCCAGCAGCGGACAGGACGATCCTAACTATGGCTACACCTTC
many	TRBV28	-	15	TRBJ1-6	CASSPYEGRNSPLHF	TGTGCCAGCAGCCCCTACGAAGGGCGGAATTCACCCCTCCACTTT
few	TRBV14	-	15	TRBJ1-2	CASSQRARGNYGYTF	TGTGCCAGCAGCCAGCGGGCCCGGGGAAACTATGGCTACACCTTC
few	TRBV4-3	-	14	TRBJ1-4	CASSQDLENEKLFF	TGCGCCAGCAGCCAAGATCTAGAAAATGAAAAACTGTTTTTT
many	TRBV6-1	TRBD1	15	TRBJ1-4	CASSRQGIANEKLFF	TGTGCCAGCAGCCGACAGGGGATAGCTAATGAAAAACTGTTTTTT
many	TRBV3-1	TRBD1	15	TRBJ1-1	CASSRRTGSGPEAFF	TGTGCCAGCAGCCGGAGGACAGGGTCGGGGCCTGAAGCTTTCTTT
many	TRBV4-1	-	18	TRBJ2-1	CASSQTPGGVSSYNEQFF	TGCGCCAGCAGCCAGACCCCGGGCGGGGTCTCGTCCTACAATGAGCAGTTCTTC
many	TRBV18	-	13	TRBJ1-1	CASSPNMNTEAFF	TGTGCCAGCTCTCCCAACATGAACACTGAAGCTTTCTTT
many	TRBV30	TRBD2	15	TRBJ2-2	CAWKRGTTNTGELFF	TGTGCCTGGAAACGAGGGACTACCAACACCGGGGAGCTGTTTTTT
few	TRBV7-9	-	13	TRBJ2-7	CASSPKSTYEQYF	TGTGCCAGCAGCCCCAAGAGTACCTACGAGCAGTACTTC
few	TRBV29-1	TRBD2	16	TRBJ2-1	CSVCPPESGSKGEQFF	TGCAGCGTTTGCCCCCCGGAGAGCGGGAGCAAGGGTGAGCAGTTCTTC
-	TRBV5-1	TRBD1	15	TRBJ1-1	CASSFADRASTEAFF	TGCGCCAGCAGCTTTGCGGACAGGGCATCCACTGAAGCTTTCTTT
many	TRBV20-1	-	16	TRBJ2-3	CSARDPRFRGPDTQYF	TGCAGTGCTAGAGATCCCCGCTTCAGGGGCCCAGATACGCAGTATTTT
many	TRBV7-3	TRBD1	14	TRBJ2-7	CASSSTGGPYEQYF	TGTGCCAGCAGTTCGACAGGGGGCCCCTACGAGCAGTACTTC
many	TRBV30	TRBD2	17	TRBJ2-7	CAWSVRLAGRTTYEQYF	TGTGCCTGGAGTGTCAGACTAGCGGGACGCACAACCTACGAGCAGTACTTC
-	TRBV7-9	-	14	TRBJ1-1	CASTPSGRDTEAFF	TGTGCCAGCACCCCTAGTGGGCGGGACACTGAAGCTTTCTTT
many	TRBV7-6	-	14	TRBJ2-3	CASSLGGPTDTQYF	TGTGCCAGCAGCTTAGGCGGGCCTACAGATACGCAGTATTTT
many	TRBV18	TRBD1	15	TRBJ1-2	CASSLGTAENYGYTF	TGTGCCAGCTCACTCGGGACAGCCGAAAACTATGGCTACACCTTC
many	TRBV10-3	-	13	TRBJ2-1	CAIWGQGLNEQFF	TGTGCCATCTGGGGCCAGGGGCTCAATGAGCAGTTCTTC
-	TRBV4-3	-	14	TRBJ2-1	CASSQGILVSEQFF	TGCGCCAGCAGCCAGGGAATACTAGTGAGTGAGCAGTTCTTC
many	TRBV20-1	-	18	TRBJ2-3	CSASTFSWRQTITDTQYF	TGCAGTGCCAGTACCTTCTCTTGGCGTCAAACCATCACAGATACGCAGTATTTT
many	TRBV2	-	14	TRBJ2-1	CASRIRGYGDEQFF	TGTGCCAGCAGGATTAGAGGGTACGGCGATGAGCAGTTCTTC
many	TRBV11-2	-	15	TRBJ1-4	CASSPLPSYTEKLFF	TGTGCCAGCAGCCCCCTCCCTTCTTATACGGAAAAACTGTTTTTT